Following are 23 T cell receptor beta chains from one sample sequenced in a study of shared clonotypes between healthy human individuals. Sequencing used immunoSEQ multiplex PCR; TCRdb keeps in-frame clones, though not all of them. The data hold 110,000 or so clones, with about 62% observed a single time. The sample taken for sequencing was memory CD8+ T cells sorted from blood. Subset specified: CD45RO+ cells pooled with CCR7-negative TemRA cells. The receptors derive from a woman in her thirties in good health.

The rearrangement joins TRBV25-1 to TRBJ2-3; the D gene is possibly TRBD2 (5 bases). CDR3 size: 18 residues. The V end lost 6 bases, the J end lost 1 base, and 23 bases lay between the germline ends. Germline CDR1 MGHDK, CDR2 SYGVNS. CDR3 in DNA: TGTGCCAGCAGACGGATTAACACCCGGGAACCAGGCACAGATACGCAGTATTTT. Translating it yields CASRRINTREPGTDTQYF. Looking up the rest from reference TRBV25-1 and TRBJ2-3 gives the full variable domain: EADIYQTPRYLVIGTGKKITLECSQTMGHDKMYWYQQDPGMELHLIHYSYGVNSTEKGDLSSESTVSRIRTEHFPLTLESARPSHTSQYLCASRRINTREPGTDTQYFGPGTRLTVL.

The chain has TRBV7-8 and TRBJ2-2; D gene ambiguous. Germline V gene sequence: CDR1 SGHVS, CDR2 FQNEAQ. The CDR3 spans 15 residues. The V and J ends lost 5 bases and 6 bases respectively, with 16 bases between them. The CDR3 sequence: CASSPLGGHSGELFF. The CDR3 DNA sequence: TGTGCCAGCAGCCCATTGGGCGGCCACTCCGGGGAGCTGTTTTTT.

V usage is TRBV7-8 and J usage is TRBJ2-7; 10 nucleotides match TRBD2. Per germline, CDR1 SGHVS and CDR2 FQNEAQ. CDR3 length: 15 residues. V lost 5 bases and J lost 1; bases outside the gene matches: 5. CDR3 amino acids: CASSVQGLASYEQYF. CDR3 DNA: TGTGCCAGCAGCGTCCAGGGACTAGCGTCCTACGAGCAGTACTTC.

At least ten counts were recorded for this clone. One junction end does not reproduce the germline sequence, and a read error may be involved. The genes are TRBV5-1 and TRBJ2-7; 7 positions match TRBD2. Germline CDR1 and CDR2: SGHRS and YFSETQ. The CDR3 loop spans 14 amino acids. The CDR3 bases are TGTGCCAGCAGCTTCGGGGACTATAGGGGCGAGCAGTACTTC. It specifies CASSFGDYRGEQYF.

This clone was counted a single time. This sequence joins TRBV4-1 and TRBJ2-1; 8 nucleotides line up with TRBD2. Germline V CDR1 and CDR2: MGHRA, YSYEKL. The CDR3 length is 16 residues. V lost 0 bases and J lost 7; bases outside the gene matches: 8. CDR3 region: CASSQEVGTRMNEQFF. CDR3 DNA sequence: TGCGCCAGCAGCCAAGAAGTGGGGACTAGAATGAATGAGCAGTTCTTC.

The chain uses TRBV11-1 and TRBJ1-1; tentative D call: TRBD1 (5 bases). Per germline, CDR1 SGHAT and CDR2 FQDESV (reference sequence). V dropped 1 base and J dropped 6 bases, with 21 bases sitting between them. This CDR3 has 17 amino acids. Here the CDR3 reads CASSLVGGTPRLSEAFF. The CDR3 coding sequence is TGTGCCAGCAGCTTAGTTGGGGGGACCCCCAGGCTCTCTGAAGCTTTCTTT.

This sequence joins TRBV5-6 and TRBJ2-5; D remains ambiguous. Germline V CDR1 and CDR2: SGHDT, YYEEEE. V gave up 0 bases and J gave up 3 bases, with 6 bases separating them. The CDR3 covers 13 residues. As DNA, the CDR3 is TGTGCCAGCAGCTTGGAAGAGAAAGAGACCCAGTACTTC. This encodes CASSLEEKETQYF.

The gene calls are TRBV28 and TRBJ2-7; maybe TRBD2 (6 bases). Deletions cut 6 bases from V and 3 bases from J, with 12 bases between. The CDR3 extends over 13 amino acids. In germline, CDR1 is MDHEN, CDR2 SYDVKM. The CDR3 DNA reads as TGTGCCAGCAGGGCGGGGCTGTACTACGAGCAGTACTTC. This codes for CASRAGLYYEQYF.

The J gene is TRBJ1-3, the V gene TRBV5-1; D may be TRBD1 (6 bases). The ends were cut back, 3 bases at V and 3 bases at J, with 13 bases in the middle. Germline V gene sequence: CDR1 SGHRS, CDR2 YFSETQ. This CDR3 spans 15 amino acids. The CDR3 is CASSYAQGNGNTIYF. The CDR3 DNA follows: TGCGCCAGCAGCTACGCACAGGGTAATGGAAACACCATATATTTT.

The rearrangement uses TRBV5-4 and TRBJ2-1; possible D gene TRBD2, 5 bases. The CDR3 loop spans 13 amino acids. Per germline, CDR1 SGHNT and CDR2 YYREEE (reference sequence). Deletions cut 4 bases from V and 7 bases from J, with 12 bases between. CDR3 in DNA: TGTGCCAGCAGCCCGGGATATGGGAATGAGCAGTTCTTC. The encoded protein is CASSPGYGNEQFF.

V usage is TRBV7-8 and J usage is TRBJ2-5, with D possibly matching TRBD2 (6 bases). CDR1 and CDR2 from the germline V gene are SGHVS and FQNEAQ. This CDR3 contains 15 residues. Trimming took 1 base from V and 3 from J, leaving 12 bases between them. The CDR3: CASSLGARGKETQYF. The CDR3 nucleotides read TGTGCCAGCAGCTTAGGAGCTCGGGGGAAAGAGACCCAGTACTTC.

This sequence joins TRBV6-4 and TRBJ2-7; possibly TRBD1 or TRBD2 for D (5 bases each). Deletions cut 5 bases from V and 5 bases from J, with 19 bases between. Germline V gene lookup returns CDR1 MRHNA and CDR2 SNTAGT. This CDR3 spans 15 amino acids. The CDR3 loop is CASSRGADEGHEQYF. In nucleotides, the CDR3 is TGTGCCAGCAGTCGAGGGGCAGATGAAGGGCACGAGCAGTACTTC.

As for this clone: Other nucleotide sequences in the sample specify the same CDR3. The DNA of the CDR3 is TGTGCCAGCAGTGACTCGACTCAGGGGAACACCGGGGAGCTGTTTTTT. This codes for CASSDSTQGNTGELFF. The V and J genes are TRBV6-4 and TRBJ2-2; D perhaps matches TRBD1 (5 bases). CDR3 length equals 16 residues. V lost 0 bases and J lost 1, with 9 bases in between. CDR1 and CDR2 from the germline V gene are MRHNA and SNTAGT.

This clone appeared a few times. V usage is TRBV4-1 and J usage is TRBJ2-7, with D uncertain. Germline-derived CDR1 and CDR2 are MGHRA and YSYEKL. Trimming pared 2 bases from V and 0 bases from J, leaving 5 bases between. There are 13 residues in the CDR3. As DNA, the CDR3 is TGCGCCAGCAGCCAACACAGCTCCTACGAGCAGTACTTC. Its protein is CASSQHSSYEQYF.

The chain carries TRBV10-3 and TRBJ2-3; 8 bases agree with TRBD2. The CDR3 totals 17 residues. Trimming took 1 base from V and 3 from J; bases not matched to a gene: 9. Germline loops: CDR1 ENHRY, CDR2 SYGVKD. In nucleotides, the CDR3 is TGTGCCATCAGTGAGTGGGAGCGGGAGTATAGAACAGATACGCAGTATTTT. It translates to CAISEWEREYRTDTQYF.

The gene calls are TRBV7-9 and TRBJ2-3, with 15 bases fitting TRBD2. The CDR3 consists of 19 residues. The V gene end was trimmed by 5 bases and the J gene end by 4 bases; junction bases not matched to a gene: 13. Germline V gene sequence: CDR1 SEHNR, CDR2 FQNEAQ (reference sequence). This chain's CDR3 is CASSPRGLAGGPDADTQYF. The DNA of the CDR3 is TGTGCCAGCAGCCCGAGAGGACTAGCGGGAGGGCCTGACGCAGATACGCAGTATTTT.

The gene calls are TRBV28 and TRBJ2-1; D possibly uses TRBD1 or TRBD2 (5 bases each). The CDR3 length is 15 residues. V was pared by 2 bases and J by 15 bases, with 23 bases between. Germline lookup yields CDR1 MDHEN and CDR2 SYDVKM. The CDR3 sequence: CASSLRGVPGPRLFF. CDR3 bases: TGTGCCAGCAGTTTACGTGGGGTGCCGGGACCCCGTTTGTTCTTC.

This clone was picked up a small number of times. The chain combines TRBV6-5 with TRBJ2-1; D is undetermined. V shed 4 bases and J shed 3 bases, with 16 bases lying between them. CDR3 length: 16 residues. Germline lookup yields CDR1 MNHEY and CDR2 SVGAGI. For the CDR3, the DNA is TGTGCCAGCAGTTCCCCCAACACGCTGTACTACAATGAGCAGTTCTTC. This encodes CASSSPNTLYYNEQFF.

Regarding this clone: This specimen includes other DNA sequences encoding the same CDR3. This chain connects TRBV4-1 to TRBJ2-6; D is unclear. This CDR3 spans 16 amino acids. With 0 bases removed from V and 0 bases from J, the gap between germline ends came to 6 bases. The germline V gene encodes CDR1 MGHRA and CDR2 YSYEKL. CDR3 coding DNA: TGCGCCAGCAGCCAAGACAGGAGCTCTGGGGCCAACGTCCTGACTTTC. It specifies CASSQDRSSGANVLTF.

V gene TRBV27 combines with J gene TRBJ2-2, with 14 bases identical to TRBD2. Germline-derived CDR1 and CDR2 are MNHEY and SMNVEV (reference sequence). CDR3 size: 16 residues. After removal of 6 bases from V and 6 bases from J, the junction contained 6 bases not matched to a gene. The CDR3 DNA is TGTGCCAGCAGCCCGACTAGCGGGAGGGCCCCCGGGGAGCTGTTTTTT. Protein: CASSPTSGRAPGELFF.

This clone was observed a single time. The J gene is TRBJ1-4, the V gene TRBV6-1; TRBD1 might be the D (5 bases). The V end lost 3 bases, the J end lost 6 bases, and 14 bases lay between the germline ends. The CDR3 has 15 amino acids. Germline-derived CDR1 and CDR2 are MNHNS and SASEGT. CDR3 protein: CASSDGAGRYEKLFF. In DNA, the CDR3 is TGTGCCAGCAGTGATGGGGCAGGCCGCTATGAAAAACTGTTTTTT.

On this clone: The junction and the germline gene differ at one end; a read error may be behind it. This chain joins TRBV5-8 and TRBJ2-1, with D perhaps matching TRBD2 (6 bases). There are 12 residues in the CDR3. Germline V gives CDR1 SGHTS, CDR2 YDEGEE. The CDR3: CASRPDYYEQFF. The CDR3, as DNA: TGTGCCAGCAGGCCGGACTACTATGAGCAGTTCTTC.

V and J are TRBV7-6 and TRBJ1-3; D is unclear. In germline, CDR1 is SGHVS, CDR2 FNYEAQ. Trimming removed 4 bases from V and 0 bases from J, with 19 bases in between. The CDR3 loop spans 18 amino acids. The DNA for the CDR3 is TGTGCCAGCAGCTCACTGGAAGCCCCCCATATCTCTGGAAACACCATATATTTT. It translates to CASSSLEAPHISGNTIYF. Using reference TRBV7-6 and TRBJ1-3 for the parts outside the CDR3, the full variable domain is GAGVSQSPRYKVTKRGQDVALRCDPISGHVSLYWYRQALGQGPEFLTYFNYEAQQDKSGLPNDRFSAERPEGSISTLTIQRTEQRDSAMYRCASSSLEAPHISGNTIYFGEGSWLTVV.